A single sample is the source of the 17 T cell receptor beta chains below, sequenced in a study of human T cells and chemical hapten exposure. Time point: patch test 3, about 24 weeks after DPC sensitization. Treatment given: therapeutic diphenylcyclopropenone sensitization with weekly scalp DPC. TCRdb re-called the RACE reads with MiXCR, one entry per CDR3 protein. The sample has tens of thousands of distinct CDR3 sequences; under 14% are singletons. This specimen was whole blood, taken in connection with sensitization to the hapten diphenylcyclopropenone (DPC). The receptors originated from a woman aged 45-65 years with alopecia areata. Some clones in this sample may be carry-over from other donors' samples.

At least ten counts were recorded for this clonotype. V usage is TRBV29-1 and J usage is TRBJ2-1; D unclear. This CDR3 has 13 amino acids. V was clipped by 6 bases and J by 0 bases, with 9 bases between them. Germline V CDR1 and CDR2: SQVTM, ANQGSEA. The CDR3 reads CSVLESSYNEQFF. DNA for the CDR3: TGCAGCGTCCTGGAGAGCTCCTACAATGAGCAGTTCTTC.

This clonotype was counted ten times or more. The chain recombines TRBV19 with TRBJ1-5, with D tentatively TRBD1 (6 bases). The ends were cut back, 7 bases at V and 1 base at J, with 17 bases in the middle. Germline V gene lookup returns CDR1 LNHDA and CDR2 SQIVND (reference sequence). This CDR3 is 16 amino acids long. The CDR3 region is CASNPRGPQSNQPQHF. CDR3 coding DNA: TGTGCCAGTAATCCCAGGGGCCCCCAAAGCAATCAGCCCCAGCATTTT.

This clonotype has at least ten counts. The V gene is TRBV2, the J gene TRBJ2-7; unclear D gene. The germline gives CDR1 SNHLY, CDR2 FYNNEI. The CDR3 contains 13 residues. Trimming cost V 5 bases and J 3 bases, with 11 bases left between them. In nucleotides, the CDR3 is TGTGCCAGCAGTCCTAGACCTGACTACGAGCAGTACTTC. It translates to CASSPRPDYEQYF.

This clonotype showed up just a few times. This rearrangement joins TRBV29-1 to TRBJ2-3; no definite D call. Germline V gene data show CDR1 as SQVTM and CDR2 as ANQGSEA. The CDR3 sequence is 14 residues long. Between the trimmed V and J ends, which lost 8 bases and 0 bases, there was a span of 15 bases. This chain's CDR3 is CSSSTPPSTDTQYF. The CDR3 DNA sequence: TGCAGCTCCTCCACGCCCCCCAGCACAGATACGCAGTATTTT.

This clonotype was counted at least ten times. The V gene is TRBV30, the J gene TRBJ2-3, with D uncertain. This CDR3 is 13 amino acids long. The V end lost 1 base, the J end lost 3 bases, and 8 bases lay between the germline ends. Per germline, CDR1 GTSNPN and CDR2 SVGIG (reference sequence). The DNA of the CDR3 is TGTGCCTGGAGTGGTAAAGGGACAGATACGCAGTATTTT. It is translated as CAWSGKGTDTQYF.

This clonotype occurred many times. CDR3 nucleotide sequence: TGTGCCAGCAGCGATTCTCTCCGGGAATCCAATGAGCAGTTCTTC. Translated, it gives CASSDSLRESNEQFF. The chain has TRBV7-9 and TRBJ2-1; a possible D gene is TRBD2 (5 bases). This CDR3 region has 15 residues. Trimming shortened V by 5 bases and J by 6 bases, and 17 bases separated the two germline ends. Germline V CDR1 and CDR2: SEHNR, FQNEAQ (reference sequence). Full variable domain (missing parts from reference TRBV7-9 and TRBJ2-1): DTGVSQNPRHKITKRGQNVTFRCDPISEHNRLYWYRQTLGQGPEFLTYFQNEAQLEKSRLLSDRFSAERPKGSFSTLEIQRTEQGDSAMYLCASSDSLRESNEQFFGPGTRLTVL.

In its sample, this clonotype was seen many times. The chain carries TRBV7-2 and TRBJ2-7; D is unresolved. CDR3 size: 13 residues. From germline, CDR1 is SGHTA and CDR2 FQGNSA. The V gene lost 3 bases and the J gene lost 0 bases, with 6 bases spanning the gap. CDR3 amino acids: CASSLRNSYEQYF. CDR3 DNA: TGTGCCAGCAGCTTGAGGAACTCCTACGAGCAGTACTTC.

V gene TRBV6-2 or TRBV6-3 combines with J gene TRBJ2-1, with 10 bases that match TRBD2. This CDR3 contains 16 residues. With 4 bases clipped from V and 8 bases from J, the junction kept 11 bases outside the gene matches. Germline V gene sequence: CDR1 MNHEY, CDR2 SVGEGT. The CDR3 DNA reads TGTGCCAGCAGTTCCCCCAGGAGCGGGAGGGTCGATGAGCAGTTCTTC. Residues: CASSSPRSGRVDEQFF.

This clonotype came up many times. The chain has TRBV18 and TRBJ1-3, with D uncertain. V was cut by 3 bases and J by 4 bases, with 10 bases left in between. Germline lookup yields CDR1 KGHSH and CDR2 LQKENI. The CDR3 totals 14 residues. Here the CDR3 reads CASSPARGGNTIYF. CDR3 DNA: TGTGCCAGCTCACCGGCCCGAGGGGGAAACACCATATATTTT. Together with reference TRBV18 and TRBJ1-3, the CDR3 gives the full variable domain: NAGVMQNPRHLVRRRGQEARLRCSPMKGHSHVYWYRQLPEEGLKFMVYLQKENIIDESGMPKERFSAEFPKEGPSILRIQQVVRGDSAAYFCASSPARGGNTIYFGEGSWLTVV.

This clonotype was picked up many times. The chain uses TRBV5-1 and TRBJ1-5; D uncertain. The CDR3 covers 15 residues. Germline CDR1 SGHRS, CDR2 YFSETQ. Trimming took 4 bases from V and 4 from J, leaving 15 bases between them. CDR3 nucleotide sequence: TGCGCCAGCAGCCTGAACGCGGGCCCTAATCAGCCCCAGCATTTT. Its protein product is CASSLNAGPNQPQHF. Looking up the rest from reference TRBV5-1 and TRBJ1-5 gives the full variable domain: KAGVTQTPRYLIKTRGQQVTLSCSPISGHRSVSWYQQTPGQGLQFLFEYFSETQRNKGNFPGRFSGRQFSNSRSEMNVSTLELGDSALYLCASSLNAGPNQPQHFGDGTRLSIL.

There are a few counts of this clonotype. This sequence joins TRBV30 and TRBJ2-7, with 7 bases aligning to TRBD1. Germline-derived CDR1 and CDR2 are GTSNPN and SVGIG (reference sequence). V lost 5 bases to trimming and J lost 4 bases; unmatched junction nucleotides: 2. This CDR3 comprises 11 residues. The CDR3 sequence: CAWATGYEQYF. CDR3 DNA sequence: TGTGCCTGGGCGACAGGGTACGAGCAGTACTTC.

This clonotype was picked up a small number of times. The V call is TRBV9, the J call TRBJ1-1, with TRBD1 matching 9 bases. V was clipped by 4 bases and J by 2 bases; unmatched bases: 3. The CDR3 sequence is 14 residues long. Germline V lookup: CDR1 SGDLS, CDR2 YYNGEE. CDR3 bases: TGTGCCAGCAGCACGACAGGGGGTAACACTGAAGCTTTCTTT. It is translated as CASSTTGGNTEAFF.

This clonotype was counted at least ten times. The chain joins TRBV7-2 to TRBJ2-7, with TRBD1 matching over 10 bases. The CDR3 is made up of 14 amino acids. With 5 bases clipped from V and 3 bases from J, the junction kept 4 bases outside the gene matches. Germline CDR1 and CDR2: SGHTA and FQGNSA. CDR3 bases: TGTGCCAGCAGCCCTCGGACAGGGGGCTACGAGCAGTACTTC. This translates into CASSPRTGGYEQYF.

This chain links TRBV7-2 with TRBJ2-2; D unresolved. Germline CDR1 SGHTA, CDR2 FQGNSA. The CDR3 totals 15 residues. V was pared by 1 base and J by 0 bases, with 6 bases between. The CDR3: CASSLGRTNTGELFF. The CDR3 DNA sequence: TGTGCCAGCAGCTTAGGCAGGACGAACACCGGGGAGCTGTTTTTT.

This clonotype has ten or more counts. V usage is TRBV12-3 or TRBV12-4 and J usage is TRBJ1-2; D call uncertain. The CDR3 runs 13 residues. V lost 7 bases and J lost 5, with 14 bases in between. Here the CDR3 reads CASIPKPGYGYTF. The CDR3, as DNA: TGTGCCAGCATCCCGAAACCGGGTTATGGCTACACCTTC.

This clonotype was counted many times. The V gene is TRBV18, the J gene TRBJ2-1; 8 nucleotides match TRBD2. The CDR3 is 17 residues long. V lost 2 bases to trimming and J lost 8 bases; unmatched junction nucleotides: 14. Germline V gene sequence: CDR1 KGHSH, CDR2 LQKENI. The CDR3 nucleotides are TGTGCCAGCTCACCAGACGCCGGGACTAGGGTTGGCCATGAGCAGTTCTTC. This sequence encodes CASSPDAGTRVGHEQFF. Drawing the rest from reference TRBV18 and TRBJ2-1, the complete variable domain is NAGVMQNPRHLVRRRGQEARLRCSPMKGHSHVYWYRQLPEEGLKFMVYLQKENIIDESGMPKERFSAEFPKEGPSILRIQQVVRGDSAAYFCASSPDAGTRVGHEQFFGPGTRLTVL.

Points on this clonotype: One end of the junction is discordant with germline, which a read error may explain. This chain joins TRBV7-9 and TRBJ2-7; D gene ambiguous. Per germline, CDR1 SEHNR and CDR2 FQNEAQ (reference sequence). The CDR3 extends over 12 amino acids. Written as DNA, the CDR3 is TGTGCCAGCAGCTTAGACTCCGACGAGCAGTACTTC. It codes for CASSLDSDEQYF.